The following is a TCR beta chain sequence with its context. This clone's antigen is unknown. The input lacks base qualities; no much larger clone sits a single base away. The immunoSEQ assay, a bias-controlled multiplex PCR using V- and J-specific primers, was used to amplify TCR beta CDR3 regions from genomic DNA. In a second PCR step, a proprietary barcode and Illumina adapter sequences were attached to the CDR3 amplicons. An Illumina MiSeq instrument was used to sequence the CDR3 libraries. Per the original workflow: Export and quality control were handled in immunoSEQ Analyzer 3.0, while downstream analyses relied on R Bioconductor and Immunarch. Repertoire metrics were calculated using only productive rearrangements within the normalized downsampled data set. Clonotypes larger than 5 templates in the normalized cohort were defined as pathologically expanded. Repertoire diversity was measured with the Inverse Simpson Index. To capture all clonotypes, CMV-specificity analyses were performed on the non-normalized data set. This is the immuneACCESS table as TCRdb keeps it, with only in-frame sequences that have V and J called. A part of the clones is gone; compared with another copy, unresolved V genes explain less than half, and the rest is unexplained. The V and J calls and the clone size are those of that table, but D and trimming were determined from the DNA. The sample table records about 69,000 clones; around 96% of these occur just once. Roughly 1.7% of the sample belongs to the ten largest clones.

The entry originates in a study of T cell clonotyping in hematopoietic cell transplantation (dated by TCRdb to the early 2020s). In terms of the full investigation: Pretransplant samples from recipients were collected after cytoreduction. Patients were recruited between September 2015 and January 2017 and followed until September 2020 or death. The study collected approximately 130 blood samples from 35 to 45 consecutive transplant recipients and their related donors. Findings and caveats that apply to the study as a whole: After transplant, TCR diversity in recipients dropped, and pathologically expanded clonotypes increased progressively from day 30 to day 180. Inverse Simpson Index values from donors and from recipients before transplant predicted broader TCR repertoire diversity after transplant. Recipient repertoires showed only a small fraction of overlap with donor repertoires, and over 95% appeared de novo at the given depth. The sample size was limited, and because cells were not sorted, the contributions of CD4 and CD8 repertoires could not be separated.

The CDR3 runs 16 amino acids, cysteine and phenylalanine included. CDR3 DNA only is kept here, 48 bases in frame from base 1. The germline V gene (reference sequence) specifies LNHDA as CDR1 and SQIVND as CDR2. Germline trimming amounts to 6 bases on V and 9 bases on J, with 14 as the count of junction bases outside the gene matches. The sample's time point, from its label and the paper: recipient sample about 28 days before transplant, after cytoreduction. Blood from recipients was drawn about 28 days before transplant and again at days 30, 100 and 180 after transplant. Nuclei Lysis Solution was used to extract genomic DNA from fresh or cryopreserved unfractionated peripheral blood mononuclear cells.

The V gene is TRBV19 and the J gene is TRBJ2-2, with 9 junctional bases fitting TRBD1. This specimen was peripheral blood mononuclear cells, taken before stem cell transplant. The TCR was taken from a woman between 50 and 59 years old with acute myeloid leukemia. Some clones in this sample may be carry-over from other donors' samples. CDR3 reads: CASRSTGQGDYRELFF. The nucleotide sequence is TGTGCCAGTAGATCGACGGGACAGGGTGACTATAGGGAGCTGTTTTTT.